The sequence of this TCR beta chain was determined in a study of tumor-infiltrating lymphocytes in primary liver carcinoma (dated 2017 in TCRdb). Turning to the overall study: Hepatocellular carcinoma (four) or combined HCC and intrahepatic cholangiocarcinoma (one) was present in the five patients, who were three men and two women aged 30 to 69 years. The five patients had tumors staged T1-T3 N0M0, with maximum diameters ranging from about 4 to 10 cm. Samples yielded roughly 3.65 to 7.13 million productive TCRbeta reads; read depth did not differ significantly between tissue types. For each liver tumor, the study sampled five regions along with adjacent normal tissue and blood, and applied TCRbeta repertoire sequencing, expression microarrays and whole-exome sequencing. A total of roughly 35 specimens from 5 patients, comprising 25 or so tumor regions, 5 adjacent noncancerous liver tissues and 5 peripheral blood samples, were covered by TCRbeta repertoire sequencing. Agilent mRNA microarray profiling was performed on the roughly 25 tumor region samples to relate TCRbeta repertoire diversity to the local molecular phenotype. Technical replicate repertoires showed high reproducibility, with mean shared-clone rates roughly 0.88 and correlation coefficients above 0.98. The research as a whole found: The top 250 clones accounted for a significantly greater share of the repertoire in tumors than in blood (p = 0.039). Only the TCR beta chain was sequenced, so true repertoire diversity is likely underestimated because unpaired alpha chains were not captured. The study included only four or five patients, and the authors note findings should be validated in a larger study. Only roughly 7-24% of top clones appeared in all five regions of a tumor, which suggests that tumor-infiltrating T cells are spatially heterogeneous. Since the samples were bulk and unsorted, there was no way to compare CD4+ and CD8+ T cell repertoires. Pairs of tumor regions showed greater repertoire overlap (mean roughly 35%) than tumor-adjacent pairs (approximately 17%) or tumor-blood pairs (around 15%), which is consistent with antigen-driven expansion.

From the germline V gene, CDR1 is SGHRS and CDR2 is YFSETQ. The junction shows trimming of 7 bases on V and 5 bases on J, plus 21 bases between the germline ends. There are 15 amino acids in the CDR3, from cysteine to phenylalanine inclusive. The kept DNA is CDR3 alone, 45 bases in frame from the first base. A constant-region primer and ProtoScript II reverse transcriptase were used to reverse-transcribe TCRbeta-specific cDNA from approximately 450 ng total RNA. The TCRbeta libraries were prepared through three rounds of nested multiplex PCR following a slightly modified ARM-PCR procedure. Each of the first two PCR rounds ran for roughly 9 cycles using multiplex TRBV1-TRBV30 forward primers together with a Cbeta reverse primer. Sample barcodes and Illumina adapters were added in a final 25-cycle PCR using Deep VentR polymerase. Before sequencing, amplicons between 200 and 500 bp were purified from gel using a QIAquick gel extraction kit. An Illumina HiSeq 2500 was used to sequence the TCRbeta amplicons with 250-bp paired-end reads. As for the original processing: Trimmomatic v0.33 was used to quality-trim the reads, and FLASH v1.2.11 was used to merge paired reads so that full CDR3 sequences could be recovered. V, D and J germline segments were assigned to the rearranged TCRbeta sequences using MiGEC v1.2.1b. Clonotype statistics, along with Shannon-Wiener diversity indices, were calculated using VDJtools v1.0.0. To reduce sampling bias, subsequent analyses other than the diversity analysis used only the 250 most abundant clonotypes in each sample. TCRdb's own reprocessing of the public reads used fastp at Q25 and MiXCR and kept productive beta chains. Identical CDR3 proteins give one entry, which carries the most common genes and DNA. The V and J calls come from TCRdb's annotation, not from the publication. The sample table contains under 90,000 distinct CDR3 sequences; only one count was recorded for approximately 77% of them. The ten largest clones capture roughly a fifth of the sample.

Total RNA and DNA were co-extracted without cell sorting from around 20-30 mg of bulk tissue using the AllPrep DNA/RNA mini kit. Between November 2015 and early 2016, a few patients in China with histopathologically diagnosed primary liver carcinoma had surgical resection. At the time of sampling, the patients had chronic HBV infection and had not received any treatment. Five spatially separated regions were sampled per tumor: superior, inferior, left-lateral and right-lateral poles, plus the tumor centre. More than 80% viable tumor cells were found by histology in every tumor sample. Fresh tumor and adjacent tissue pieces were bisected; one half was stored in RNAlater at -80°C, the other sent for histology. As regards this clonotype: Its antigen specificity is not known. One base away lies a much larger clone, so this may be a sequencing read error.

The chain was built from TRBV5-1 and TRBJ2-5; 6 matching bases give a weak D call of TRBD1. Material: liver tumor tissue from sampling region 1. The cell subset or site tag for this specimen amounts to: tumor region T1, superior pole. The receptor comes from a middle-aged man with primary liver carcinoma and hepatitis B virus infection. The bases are TGCGCCAGCTCCTTTTCTCCAGGGGACGGGGAGACCCAGTACTTC. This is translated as CASSFSPGDGETQYF.